What follows are 26 T cell receptor beta chains derived from one specimen sequenced in a study of cytomegalovirus exposure and HLA in healthy donors. The table came from immunoSEQ multiplex PCR; TCRdb's copy has only in-frame clones and leaves some out. This sample has approximately 160,000 clones, with roughly nine tenths found just once. Source material: PBMCs. The receptors originated from a man between 18 and 29 years old in good health and CMV-seropositive.

The chain recombines TRBV4-1 with TRBJ1-1, with D tentatively TRBD1 (5 bases). This CDR3 comprises 13 residues. Germline V gives CDR1 MGHRA, CDR2 YSYEKL. Trimming cost V 5 bases and J 3 bases, with 10 bases left between them. CDR3 in amino acids: CASSGPGDTEAFF. The CDR3 DNA reads as TGCGCCAGCAGCGGTCCGGGGGACACTGAAGCTTTCTTT.

CDR3 nucleotide sequence: TGCGCCAGCAGTGGGGGGACAGGGGGCACAGATACGCAGTATTTT. Translation: CASSGGTGGTDTQYF. The V and J genes are TRBV10-1 and TRBJ2-3; 10 bases are a match to TRBD1. V was clipped by 4 bases and J by 1 base; unmatched bases: 2. This CDR3 region has 15 residues. Germline CDR1 reads WNHNN; CDR2 reads SYGVQD (reference sequence).

The J gene is TRBJ2-1, the V gene TRBV27, with D perhaps TRBD2 (5 bases). Germline V lookup: CDR1 MNHEY, CDR2 SMNVEV (reference sequence). Trimming pared 6 bases from V and 0 bases from J, leaving 12 bases between. This CDR3 has 15 amino acids. CDR3: CASSPSRSSYNEQFF. The CDR3 DNA reads as TGTGCCAGCAGCCCTAGCCGTAGCTCCTACAATGAGCAGTTCTTC.

This chain connects TRBV28 to TRBJ1-1; possibly TRBD1 for D (5 bases). Germline CDR1 reads MDHEN; CDR2 reads SYDVKM. CDR3 length: 15 residues. V was clipped by 7 bases and J by 0 bases, with 15 bases between them. CDR3 sequence: CASTYGGGMNTEAFF. In nucleotides, the CDR3 is TGTGCCAGCACTTACGGGGGAGGGATGAACACTGAAGCTTTCTTT. Full variable domain (rest looked up from reference TRBV28 and TRBJ1-1): DVKVTQSSRYLVKRTGEKVFLECVQDMDHENMFWYRQDPGLGLRLIYFSYDVKMKEKGDIPEGYSVSREKKERFSLILESASTNQTSMYLCASTYGGGMNTEAFFGQGTRLTVV.

The V and J genes are TRBV2 and TRBJ2-1, with 7 bases identical to TRBD2. The CDR3 covers 15 residues. J was trimmed by 4 bases and V by 4 bases; bases with no gene match: 7. In germline, CDR1 is SNHLY, CDR2 FYNNEI. CDR3 bases: TGTGCCAGCAGTGGGGAGCGGGACTGGTACAATGAGCAGTTCTTC. It specifies CASSGERDWYNEQFF.

This chain links TRBV4-2 with TRBJ1-4, with TRBD1 identical over 10 bases. J was trimmed by 5 bases and V by 4 bases; bases with no gene match: 1. Germline-derived CDR1 and CDR2 are LGHNA and YNFKEQ. The CDR3 has 14 amino acids. This CDR3 is CASSLGQGNEKLFF. The CDR3 nucleotides read TGTGCCAGCAGCCTGGGACAGGGGAATGAAAAACTGTTTTTT.

The chain carries TRBV4-1 and TRBJ2-3; 14 bases match TRBD2. Trimming took 3 bases from V and 4 from J; bases not matched to a gene: 6. Germline V lookup: CDR1 MGHRA, CDR2 YSYEKL. There are 17 residues in the CDR3. Here the CDR3 reads CASSHGTSGSPPDTQYF. DNA of the CDR3: TGCGCCAGCAGCCATGGGACTAGCGGGAGTCCCCCAGATACGCAGTATTTT.

The J gene is TRBJ2-2, the V gene TRBV5-4; D remains ambiguous. CDR1 and CDR2 (germline): SGHNT, YYREEE (reference sequence). Deletions cut 4 bases from V and 2 bases from J, with 15 bases between. This CDR3 is built from 16 residues. As DNA, the CDR3 is TGTGCCAGCAGCCCCCGGGTTCCTAGTAACACCGGGGAGCTGTTTTTT. Translation: CASSPRVPSNTGELFF.

The rearrangement uses TRBV5-6 and TRBJ2-3, with a weak D call TRBD2 (6 bases). This CDR3 has 16 residues. Germline V gene lookup returns CDR1 SGHDT and CDR2 YYEEEE. Trimming took off 0 bases at V and 6 bases at J, with 17 bases between the two ends. The CDR3 bases are TGTGCCAGCAGCTTGGAGATAGCGGAGGATAGGGATACGCAGTATTTT. Translation: CASSLEIAEDRDTQYF.

The chain has TRBV4-1 and TRBJ1-5, with a tentative D call TRBD1 (6 bases). Germline CDR1 is MGHRA and CDR2 is YSYEKL. The CDR3 is made up of 17 amino acids. The V end was cut by 4 bases, the J end by 0 bases, with 16 bases between. Here the CDR3 reads CASSLSQGGNSNQPQHF. CDR3 coding DNA: TGCGCCAGCAGCCTTAGCCAAGGGGGAAATAGCAATCAGCCCCAGCATTTT.

The chain combines TRBV18 with TRBJ2-7; D ambiguous. This CDR3 is built from 13 residues. Germline V gives CDR1 KGHSH, CDR2 LQKENI. Trimming removed 2 bases from V and 3 bases from J, with 8 bases in between. The CDR3 is CASSPSQDYEQYF. The DNA of the CDR3 is TGTGCCAGCTCACCATCGCAGGACTACGAGCAGTACTTC.

This clone was observed a single time. This rearrangement joins TRBV11-3 to TRBJ2-7; D unclear. The CDR3 totals 11 residues. The V gene's germline CDR1 is SGHNT and CDR2 YENEEA. V lost 2 bases, J lost 4 bases, and 3 bases lay in between. The CDR3: CASSLYYEQYF. CDR3 DNA: TGTGCCAGCAGCTTATATTACGAGCAGTACTTC.

The chain employs TRBV4-1 and TRBJ2-3, with TRBD1 identical over 9 bases. V lost 0 bases, J lost 5 bases, and 9 bases stayed unmatched. The CDR3 is 17 residues long. Germline CDR1 reads MGHRA; CDR2 reads YSYEKL. Here the CDR3 DNA reads TGCGCCAGCAGCCAAGATTCCGGGACAGGGACATTAGATACGCAGTATTTT. Translation: CASSQDSGTGTLDTQYF.

The chain couples TRBV15 to TRBJ2-7, with D maybe TRBD2 (5 bases). V lost 1 base and J 2 bases, leaving 9 bases between the germline ends. Germline values: CDR1 LNHNV, CDR2 YYDKDF (reference sequence). The CDR3 totals 14 residues. CDR3 protein: CATSRASFAYEQYF. The DNA for the CDR3 is TGTGCCACCAGCAGAGCTAGCTTTGCCTACGAGCAGTACTTC.

This clone was detected a few times. This chain links TRBV4-2 with TRBJ2-7, with D possibly matching TRBD2 (6 bases). V lost 3 bases, J lost 0 bases, and 12 bases lay in between. The germline V gene encodes CDR1 LGHNA and CDR2 YNFKEQ. CDR3 size: 15 residues. The CDR3 protein is CASSQEGGTSYEQYF. CDR3 sequence (DNA): TGTGCCAGCAGCCAGGAGGGTGGAACCTCCTACGAGCAGTACTTC.

The chain links TRBV7-9 to TRBJ1-1; D is unclear. Trimming removed 1 base from V and 2 bases from J, with 8 bases in between. CDR3 length equals 14 residues. Germline assignment: CDR1 SEHNR and CDR2 FQNEAQ (reference sequence). DNA for the CDR3: TGTGCCAGCAGCTTAGGGCACATTAACACTGAAGCTTTCTTT. Translation gives CASSLGHINTEAFF.

The chain combines TRBV11-3 with TRBJ1-5; no firm D call. CDR1 is SGHNT and CDR2 is YENEEA in the germline V gene. The CDR3 totals 20 residues. Trimming removed 5 bases from V and 0 bases from J, with 26 bases in between. CDR3 nucleotides: TGTGCCAGCAGCCCAAACGTGCGAGACAAGGCGTCATATAGCAATCAGCCCCAGCATTTT. This translates into CASSPNVRDKASYSNQPQHF.

This clone turned up a few times. V is TRBV2 and J is TRBJ2-2; D might be TRBD1 (6 bases). Trimming stripped 6 bases from V and 1 base from J, with 18 bases between. From germline, CDR1 is SNHLY and CDR2 FYNNEI. CDR3 length: 17 residues. The CDR3 DNA is TGTGCCAGCAGAGATCTCCAGGGGATGGGGAACACCGGGGAGCTGTTTTTT. Protein: CASRDLQGMGNTGELFF.

The chain employs TRBV9 and TRBJ2-1; D unresolved. Germline CDR1 reads SGDLS; CDR2 reads YYNGEE. The length of the CDR3 is 13 residues. Trimming left V 0 bases short and J 5 bases short, with 6 bases between. The CDR3 here is CASSVARDNEQFF. The CDR3 DNA is TGTGCCAGCAGCGTAGCTAGAGACAATGAGCAGTTCTTC.

The V gene is TRBV9, the J gene TRBJ2-1; D possibly corresponds to TRBD1 (6 bases). The ends were cut back, 0 bases at V and 2 bases at J, with 15 bases in the middle. From germline, CDR1 is SGDLS and CDR2 YYNGEE. The CDR3 extends over 17 amino acids. CDR3 protein: CASSVVGEQGPYNEQFF. CDR3 DNA: TGTGCCAGCAGCGTAGTGGGTGAACAGGGACCCTACAATGAGCAGTTCTTC.

The V call is TRBV7-3, the J call TRBJ2-1; the D is unclear. Trimming left V 5 bases short and J 2 bases short, with 7 bases between. Germline-derived CDR1 and CDR2 are SGHTA and FQGTGA. The CDR3 runs to 13 residues. The CDR3, as DNA: TGTGCCAGCAGCCGTGGAGCCTACAATGAGCAGTTCTTC. It yields the protein CASSRGAYNEQFF.

V usage is TRBV18 and J usage is TRBJ1-5; 7 nucleotides line up with TRBD1. Germline CDR1 reads KGHSH; CDR2 reads LQKENI. This CDR3 is 17 amino acids long. V trimming: 2 bases; J trimming: 2 bases; junction bases outside the gene matches: 9. For the CDR3, the DNA is TGTGCCAGCTCACCAAGCCTGAGGCAGGGGGGCAATCAGCCCCAGCATTTT. It specifies CASSPSLRQGGNQPQHF.

The table lists this clone with a count of one. This chain links TRBV27 with TRBJ2-7; 16 nucleotides line up with TRBD2. This CDR3 has 16 residues. Germline V gene lookup returns CDR1 MNHEY and CDR2 SMNVEV (reference sequence). V dropped 6 bases and J dropped 7; count of bases not matched to a gene: 9. The CDR3: CASSPPGTSGRGEQYF. The DNA for the CDR3 is TGTGCCAGCAGCCCCCCCGGGACTAGCGGGAGGGGAGAGCAGTACTTC.

The chain combines TRBV14 with TRBJ2-1; TRBD1 agrees at 8 bases. The V and J ends lost 4 bases and 0 bases, in that order; junction bases with no gene match: 17. The CDR3 sequence is 20 residues long. The V gene's germline CDR1 is SGHDN and CDR2 FVKESK. Written as DNA, the CDR3 is TGTGCCAGCAGCCGACGCGACAGGGGAGTTTCTCTTGGCTCCTACAATGAGCAGTTCTTC. Amino acid sequence: CASSRRDRGVSLGSYNEQFF.

The rearrangement links TRBV29-1 to TRBJ2-1; the match to TRBD1 covers 7 bases. The CDR3 runs 12 residues. CDR1 SQVTM and CDR2 ANQGSEA come from the germline V gene. The V and J ends lost 4 bases and 7 bases, in that order; junction bases with no gene match: 4. CDR3 residues: CSVGQGRNEQFF. The CDR3 DNA reads TGCAGCGTTGGACAGGGCAGGAATGAGCAGTTCTTC.

This clone came up once. The J gene is TRBJ2-5, the V gene TRBV29-1; 10 positions match TRBD1. J was trimmed by 9 bases and V by 7 bases; bases with no gene match: 8. CDR1 SQVTM and CDR2 ANQGSEA come from the germline V gene. The CDR3 totals 12 residues. The CDR3 region has the DNA TGCAGCGACGCCGGACAGGGGGGGGCCCAGTACTTC. It yields the protein CSDAGQGGAQYF.